This T cell receptor (beta chain) was obtained from a study of T cells in localized non-small cell lung cancer. Study-wide results and caveats: Appearance in adjacent lung was seen for a median about 60 of the top 100 tumor clones.

Here immunoSEQ multiplex PCR was the method, and the copy in TCRdb shows in-frame clones only, minus some. The sample lists some 41,000 clones; about 83% were seen once. About this clone itself: Its matching antigen is unknown.

V lost 7 bases, J lost 7 bases, and 10 bases stayed unmatched. CDR1 is LGHNT and CDR2 is FRNRAP in the germline V gene. The CDR3 is made up of 15 amino acids. This receptor was identified in a man aged 40 to 75 with stage II lung adenocarcinoma. The chain carries TRBV12-5 and TRBJ2-1, with 10 bases that match TRBD2. Sequenced here: PBMCs, sampled before any cancer treatment. In DNA form, the CDR3 reads TGTGCTAGTGCTCGTGGGGCTAGCGGGAGTAATGAGCAGTTCTTC. This codes for CASARGASGSNEQFF. Looking up the rest from reference TRBV12-5 and TRBJ2-1 gives the full variable domain: DARVTQTPRHKVTEMGQEVTMRCQPILGHNTVFWYRQTMMQGLELLAYFRNRAPLDDSGMPKDRFSAEMPDATLATLKIQPSEPRDSAVYFCASARGASGSNEQFFGPGTRLTVL.